Included here is one TCR beta chain sequence, with context. Authors' data handling: Reference gene primers were amplified, and this amplification served to estimate nucleated cell counts. The repertoire was sequenced with immunoSEQ multiplex PCR; TCRdb's copy has only in-frame clones and lacks some. V, J and clone size derive from that table, while D and trimming were established from the DNA sequence. The repertoire has about 280,000 clones, around 93% of them found once; the top ten carry approximately 2.9%. V shed 3 bases, J shed 2 bases, and the junction held 15 bases outside the gene matches. The CDR3 has 20 residues. CDR1 is SGHNT, CDR2 YYREEE, per germline (reference sequence). This record comes from a study of blood T cell repertoires in COVID-19. In the study overall: T cells, B-cell-depleted T cells, or PBMCs supplied cDNA or gDNA.

Recruitment covered about two dozen US areas and drew participants whose ages spanned roughly 18 to 89 years. This sequence joins TRBV5-4 and TRBJ2-6; 9 bases fit TRBD1. The sequencing input was PBMCs or T cells enriched from blood (not recorded which). The receptor was derived from a man aged 35 to 55 who had been exposed to COVID-19. The CDR3 sequence: CASSSVQGARRLAGANVLTF. For the CDR3, the DNA is TGTGCCAGCAGCTCCGTACAGGGGGCGCGACGACTGGCTGGGGCCAACGTCCTGACTTTC.